One sample yielded the 13 T cell receptor beta chains listed below, sequenced in a study of blood T cell repertoires in COVID-19. Sequenced by immunoSEQ multiplex PCR; TCRdb stores in-frame clones only, minus some. The data contain approximately 71,000 clones, 82% of them singletons. Sequences were obtained from peripheral blood. These receptors all come from a woman aged 80 or older with acute or convalescent COVID-19.

The genes are TRBV10-3 and TRBJ2-2, with D possibly TRBD2 on 5 matching bases. V was shortened by 4 bases and J by 6 bases, with 9 bases between the two germline ends. The CDR3 is 13 residues long. In germline, CDR1 is ENHRY, CDR2 SYGVKD. The CDR3 DNA reads as TGTGCCATCAGTGTACTAGTCCCCGGGGAGCTGTTTTTT. Its translation is CAISVLVPGELFF.

The chain joins TRBV27 to TRBJ2-4, with a tentative D call TRBD2 (5 bases). This CDR3 contains 13 residues. Germline CDR1 MNHEY, CDR2 SMNVEV (reference sequence). V was clipped by 5 bases and J by 8 bases, with 13 bases between them. CDR3 residues: CASSRRGLDIQYF. The CDR3 DNA follows: TGTGCCAGCAGTCGCCGAGGGTTAGACATTCAGTACTTC.

The chain uses TRBV19 and TRBJ2-3; TRBD2 matches at 12 bases. The ends lost 5 bases at V and 2 bases at J; junction bases unmatched: 8. This CDR3 has 17 residues. CDR1 LNHDA and CDR2 SQIVND come from the germline V gene (reference sequence). The CDR3 here is CASSPGGLAGTTDTQYF. DNA of the CDR3: TGTGCCAGTAGTCCTGGAGGACTAGCGGGAACCACAGATACGCAGTATTTT. Full variable domain (outside the CDR3, taken from reference TRBV19 and TRBJ2-3): DGGITQSPKYLFRKEGQNVTLSCEQNLNHDAMYWYRQDPGQGLRLIYYSQIVNDFQKGDIAEGYSVSREKKESFPLTVTSAQKNPTAFYLCASSPGGLAGTTDTQYFGPGTRLTVL.

CDR3 nucleotides: TGTGCCAGCAGCTTAGCAGGGGGTAGGGTTTTCTTT. Encoded protein: CASSLAGGRVFF. The rearrangement uses TRBV7-6 and TRBJ1-1; D is possibly TRBD1 (6 bases). V was pared by 0 bases and J by 13 bases, with 12 bases between. The germline gives CDR1 SGHVS, CDR2 FNYEAQ. CDR3 length equals 12 residues.

The J gene is TRBJ2-7, the V gene TRBV7-6; 9 bases align to TRBD1. V dropped 0 bases and J dropped 5; count of bases not matched to a gene: 5. The CDR3 has 15 residues. CDR1 is SGHVS, CDR2 FNYEAQ, per germline. CDR3 DNA sequence: TGTGCCAGCAGCTTAGCTAGACAGGGGGGCAACGAGCAGTACTTC. Translated: CASSLARQGGNEQYF.

This CDR3 is CASSLTGERSDTQYF. The CDR3 nucleotides read TGTGCCAGCAGCCTGACGGGGGAGAGGTCAGATACGCAGTATTTT. The chain is built from TRBV5-6 and TRBJ2-3; TRBD2 might be the D (6 bases). Germline lookup yields CDR1 SGHDT and CDR2 YYEEEE. The CDR3 runs 15 residues. The ends were cut back, 4 bases at V and 4 bases at J, with 16 bases in the middle.

The chain combines TRBV6-6 with TRBJ1-6, with 10 bases identical to TRBD1. The CDR3 spans 18 residues. Unmatched junction bases numbered 7, after V lost 5 bases and J lost 0 bases. Germline V CDR1 and CDR2: MNHNY, SVGAGI (reference sequence). CDR3 bases: TGTGCCAGCAGTCAGGACAGGGGGAGAGGCTCCTATAATTCACCCCTCCACTTT. This gives the protein CASSQDRGRGSYNSPLHF.

The chain combines TRBV4-2 with TRBJ2-7; D is possibly TRBD2 (6 bases). The CDR3 extends over 16 amino acids. The germline CDR1 and CDR2 sequences are LGHNA and YNFKEQ. Trimming shortened V by 3 bases and J by 0 bases, and 15 bases separated the two germline ends. The CDR3 loop reads CASSQGAGVSSYEQYF. The CDR3 DNA reads as TGTGCCAGCAGCCAGGGAGCGGGTGTTAGCTCCTACGAGCAGTACTTC.

The V gene is TRBV5-1, the J gene TRBJ2-7; tentative D call: TRBD2 (5 bases). CDR3 length equals 16 residues. The germline gives CDR1 SGHRS, CDR2 YFSETQ. V was cut by 0 bases and J by 6 bases, with 19 bases left in between. CDR3 region: CASSLGRNLSTSEQYF. For the CDR3, the DNA is TGCGCCAGCAGCTTGGGGAGGAACCTATCTACGTCCGAGCAGTACTTC.

V gene TRBV4-3 combines with J gene TRBJ2-1, with a weak D call TRBD2 (5 bases). The CDR3 runs 19 residues. Trimming took 1 base from V and 0 from J, leaving 19 bases between them. Germline CDR1 reads LGHNA; CDR2 reads YSLEER. The CDR3: CASSQGGLGVEISYNEQFF. The DNA of the CDR3 is TGCGCCAGCAGCCAAGGCGGACTCGGCGTAGAGATCTCCTACAATGAGCAGTTCTTC.

The chain couples TRBV10-1 to TRBJ1-2; TRBD1 agrees at 10 bases. The J segment lost 2 bases and the V segment lost 0 bases, leaving 12 bases of the junction unmatched. The CDR3 runs 19 residues. Germline-derived CDR1 and CDR2 are WNHNN and SYGVQD (reference sequence). The CDR3 here is CASSESIGTGAQLNYGYTF. Written as DNA, the CDR3 is TGCGCCAGCAGTGAGTCGATTGGGACAGGGGCACAGTTGAACTATGGCTACACCTTC.

In its sample, this clone was seen many times. The chain recombines TRBV6-5 with TRBJ2-2; 9 positions agree with TRBD2. V shed 6 bases, J shed 1 base, and the junction held 3 bases outside the gene matches. The CDR3 is made up of 15 amino acids. Germline values: CDR1 MNHEY, CDR2 SVGAGI. As DNA, the CDR3 is TGTGCCAGCAGAAAACTAGCGGGGAACACCGGGGAGCTGTTTTTT. Translation: CASRKLAGNTGELFF.

The table lists this clone with a few counts. The V call is TRBV5-4, the J call TRBJ2-1, with D perhaps matching TRBD2 (5 bases). The CDR3 loop spans 15 amino acids. Trimming took off 4 bases at V and 4 bases at J, with 15 bases between the two ends. Looked up from germline, CDR1 is SGHNT and CDR2 is YYREEE (reference sequence). This CDR3 is CASSPSRGPYNEQFF. CDR3 nucleotide sequence: TGTGCCAGCAGCCCCAGCCGGGGTCCATACAATGAGCAGTTCTTC.